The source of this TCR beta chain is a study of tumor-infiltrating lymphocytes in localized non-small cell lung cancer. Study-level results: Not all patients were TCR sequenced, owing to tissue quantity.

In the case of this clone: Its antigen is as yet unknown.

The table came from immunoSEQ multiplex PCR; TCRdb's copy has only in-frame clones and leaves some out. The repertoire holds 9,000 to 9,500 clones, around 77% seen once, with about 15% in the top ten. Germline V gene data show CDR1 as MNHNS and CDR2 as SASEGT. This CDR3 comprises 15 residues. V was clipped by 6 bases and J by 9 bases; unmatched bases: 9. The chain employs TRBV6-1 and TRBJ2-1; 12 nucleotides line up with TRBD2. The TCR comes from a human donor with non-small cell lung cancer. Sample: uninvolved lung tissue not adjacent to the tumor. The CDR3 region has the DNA TGTGCCAGCAGCCCGACTAGCGGGGGTCGGGGTGAGCAGTTCTTC. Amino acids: CASSPTSGGRGEQFF.